These 7 T cell receptor beta chains were sequenced from one sample in a study of CD8+ T cells in alopecia areata. Extraction and reverse transcription of RNA yielded cDNA as the sequencing template. The repertoire was sequenced with immunoSEQ multiplex PCR; TCRdb's copy has only in-frame clones and lacks some. The sample has 120,000 to 150,000 clones, over 80% seen once. Material: CD8+ T cells sorted from blood, obtained at week 0. These receptors were collected from a human donor with alopecia areata.

The genes are TRBV11-2 and TRBJ2-2; maybe TRBD1 (5 bases). Germline V gene lookup returns CDR1 SGHAT and CDR2 FQNNGV. The CDR3 extends over 16 amino acids. Between the trimmed V and J ends, which lost 3 bases and 6 bases, there was a span of 17 bases. The CDR3 coding sequence is TGTGCCAGCAGCTTTGTGCCTGGGGAACAGGCCGGGGAGCTGTTTTTT. Translated, it gives CASSFVPGEQAGELFF.

This clone was detected only a few times. The rearrangement uses TRBV2 and TRBJ2-7; possibly TRBD1 or TRBD2 for D (5 bases each). Trimming stripped 5 bases from V and 5 bases from J, with 7 bases between. This CDR3 comprises 11 residues. Germline V gene data show CDR1 as SNHLY and CDR2 as FYNNEI. In nucleotides, the CDR3 is TGTGCCAGCAGTCTGGGACACGAGCAGTACTTC. Amino acid sequence: CASSLGHEQYF.

This sequence joins TRBV15 and TRBJ1-1; possibly TRBD1 for D (6 bases). The CDR3 contains 11 residues. CDR1 is LNHNV and CDR2 is YYDKDF in the germline V gene (reference sequence). V gave up 4 bases and J gave up 10 bases, with 10 bases separating them. The DNA for the CDR3 is TGTGCCACCAGCAACACAGGGCCAGCTTTCTTT. Translated, it gives CATSNTGPAFF.

V usage is TRBV10-2 and J usage is TRBJ2-2; D is undetermined. From germline, CDR1 is WSHSY and CDR2 SAAADI. V gave up 7 bases and J gave up 4 bases, with 13 bases separating them. This CDR3 has 14 amino acids. CDR3 in DNA: TGCGCCAGCAACTACGGCTCACCCACCGGGGAGCTGTTTTTT. Its translation: CASNYGSPTGELFF.

The chain is built from TRBV5-1 and TRBJ2-2, with D possibly being TRBD2 (6 bases). The V end lost 2 bases, the J end lost 2 bases, and 10 bases lay between the germline ends. Looked up from germline, CDR1 is SGHRS and CDR2 is YFSETQ. The CDR3 covers 15 residues. CDR3 DNA: TGCGCCAGCAGCTTAGGGGACTTTAACACCGGGGAGCTGTTTTTT. It translates to CASSLGDFNTGELFF.

This chain connects TRBV19 to TRBJ2-2, with 7 positions matching TRBD2. Germline CDR1 LNHDA, CDR2 SQIVND (reference sequence). This CDR3 has 15 amino acids. V lost 7 bases, J lost 5 bases, and 10 bases stayed unmatched. The CDR3 DNA follows: TGTGCCAGTACGCCCGGGGAGGGCCGGACCGGGGAGCTGTTTTTT. Translating it yields CASTPGEGRTGELFF.

The genes are TRBV2 and TRBJ2-7; 7 nucleotides match TRBD2. V dropped 5 bases and J dropped 3; count of bases not matched to a gene: 7. This CDR3 has 14 residues. CDR1 SNHLY and CDR2 FYNNEI come from the germline V gene. Here the CDR3 DNA reads TGTGCCAGCAGTCAGCGGGGAAATTACTACGAGCAGTACTTC. It specifies CASSQRGNYYEQYF.